This T cell receptor (beta chain) was retrieved from a study of vaccination effects on CD4 cells after COVID-19. Before any sequencing was done, the ViraFEST assay used viral peptide pools to expand antigen-specific CD4+ T cells. Upon completion of about ten days in culture, CD4+ T cells were isolated. The authors replaced half the medium with IL-2 medium on days 3 and 7. Produced via immunoSEQ multiplex PCR; TCRdb's table is partial and in-frame only. The sample carries 23,000 or so clones, about 73% recorded once. The V end lost 7 bases, the J end lost 10 bases, and 22 bases lay between the germline ends. The CDR3 sequence is 15 residues long. CDR1 and CDR2 (germline): LGHNT, FRNRAP. A remark on this clone: Its antigen remains unidentified.

The origin of this receptor is a human donor who received a COVID-19 vaccine. The sample consisted of CD4+ T cells from PBMCs cultured with HCoV-229E spike peptides, taken before COVID-19 vaccination. The rearrangement uses TRBV12-5 and TRBJ1-4; D call uncertain. The CDR3 DNA reads as TGTGCTAGTGCCCGAGGCGATTGGCCGATTGGAAAACTGTTTTTT. This sequence encodes CASARGDWPIGKLFF.